The T cell receptor beta chain described here comes from a study of T-cell reconstitution after alpha-beta-depleted transplantation in children. Points from the study as a whole: The high TCRbeta diversity at day 60 in some patients came from surviving recipient T cells and thymic progenitors. Newly produced T cells mostly accounted for T-cell counts and diversity one year post-transplant. Several hundred rapidly expanded clones from non-depleted graft cells reportedly supplied alpha-beta T cells about two months post-transplant.

Only a few counts were recorded for this clonotype. Its specificity is not known. Preparation of the TCRbeta library was carried out with unique molecular identifiers. A single record per CDR3 protein comes from TCRdb applying MiXCR to the PCR reads. Of about 340,000 distinct CDR3 sequences in the sample, 15% to 20% are singletons; the top ten hold roughly two fifths. The TCR was taken from a male patient aged 2-9 years who had a stem cell transplant for acute lymphoblastic leukemia, so the T cells may come from the graft donor. Sequenced material: PBMCs, mostly from graft donor cells, taken 360 days after TCRalphabeta/CD19-depleted stem cell transplant.

CDR3 DNA sequence: TGCGCCAGCAGCTTGGATTTGGAGACCCAGTACTTC. Translation: CASSLDLETQYF. V usage is TRBV5-1 and J usage is TRBJ2-5; D remains unclear. V lost 0 bases to trimming and J lost 5 bases, with 5 bases between them. There are 12 residues in the CDR3. The germline V gene has CDR1 SGHRS and CDR2 YFSETQ.